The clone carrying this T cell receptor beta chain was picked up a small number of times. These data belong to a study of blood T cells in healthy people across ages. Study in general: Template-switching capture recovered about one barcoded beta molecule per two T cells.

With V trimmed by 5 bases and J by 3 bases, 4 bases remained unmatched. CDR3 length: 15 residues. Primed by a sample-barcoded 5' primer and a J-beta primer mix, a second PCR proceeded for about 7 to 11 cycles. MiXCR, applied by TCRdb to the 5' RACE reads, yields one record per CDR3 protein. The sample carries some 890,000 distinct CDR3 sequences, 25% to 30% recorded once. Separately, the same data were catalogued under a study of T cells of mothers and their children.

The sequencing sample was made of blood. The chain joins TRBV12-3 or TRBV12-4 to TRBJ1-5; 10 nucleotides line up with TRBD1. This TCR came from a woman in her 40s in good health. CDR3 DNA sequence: TGTGCCAGCAGTACCGGGACAGGGGTCAATCAGCCCCAGCATTTT. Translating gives CASSTGTGVNQPQHF.